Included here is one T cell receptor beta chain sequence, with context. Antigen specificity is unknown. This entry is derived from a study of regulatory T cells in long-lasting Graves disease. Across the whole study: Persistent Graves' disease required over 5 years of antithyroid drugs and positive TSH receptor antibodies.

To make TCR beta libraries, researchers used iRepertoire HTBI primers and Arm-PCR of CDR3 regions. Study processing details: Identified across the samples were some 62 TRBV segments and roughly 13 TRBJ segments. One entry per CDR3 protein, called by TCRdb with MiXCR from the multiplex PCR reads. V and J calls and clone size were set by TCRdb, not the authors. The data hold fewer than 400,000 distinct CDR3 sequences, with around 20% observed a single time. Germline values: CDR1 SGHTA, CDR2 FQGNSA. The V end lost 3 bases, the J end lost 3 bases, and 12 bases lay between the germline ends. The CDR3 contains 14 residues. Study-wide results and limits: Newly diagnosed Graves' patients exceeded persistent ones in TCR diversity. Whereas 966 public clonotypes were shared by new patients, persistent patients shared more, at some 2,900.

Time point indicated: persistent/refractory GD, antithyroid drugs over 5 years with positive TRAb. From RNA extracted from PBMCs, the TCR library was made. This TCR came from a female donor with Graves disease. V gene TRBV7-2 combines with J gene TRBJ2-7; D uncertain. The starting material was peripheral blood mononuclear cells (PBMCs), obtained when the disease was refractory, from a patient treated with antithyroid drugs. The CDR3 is CASSFLSPSYEQYF. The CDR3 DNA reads TGTGCCAGCAGCTTTCTCTCCCCGAGCTACGAGCAGTACTTC.